Described below is a single T cell receptor beta chain sequence and its context. This entry belongs to a study of blood T cell repertoires in COVID-19. Background on the study: Sites in the United States, Italy and Spain provided acute and convalescent COVID-19 samples. T cells, B-cell-depleted T cells, or PBMCs supplied cDNA or gDNA.

V lost 2 bases and J 0 bases, leaving 10 bases between the germline ends. The CDR3 is 15 residues long. Germline V lookup: CDR1 MNHEY, CDR2 SMNVEV (reference sequence). How the authors handled the data: Estimated nucleated cell counts came from reference gene primer amplification. Assay: immunoSEQ multiplex PCR; the TCRdb copy retains only in-frame clones and omits some. V and J calls and clone size are those listed in that table; D and trimming were worked out from the DNA. The sample has 30,000 to 45,000 clones; roughly 80% are singletons. The TCR originated in a man between 60 and 70 years old with active COVID-19. The source material was peripheral blood. This chain uses TRBV27 with TRBJ1-1; D remains unclear. The CDR3 nucleotides are TGTGCCAGCAGTTTAGAGTCTTTCATGAACACTGAAGCTTTCTTT. The encoded protein is CASSLESFMNTEAFF.